These 20 T cell receptor beta chains were all obtained from the same sample, sequenced in a study of monozygotic twins with inflammatory bowel disease. TCRdb reprocessed the 5' RACE reads and reports one entry per CDR3 protein, with no DNA. This table lists approximately 380,000 distinct CDR3 sequences. Specimen: blood. The receptors originated from a human donor with ulcerative colitis or Crohn's disease, or a healthy co-twin of an affected twin (not recorded which).

The V gene is TRBV5-1, the J gene TRBJ2-2. The V gene's germline CDR1 is SGHRS and CDR2 YFSETQ. CDR3 length: 16 amino acids. The CDR3 loop is CASSRRNLGNTGELFF.

The CDR3 reads CASSLSEGQPQHF. This chain joins TRBV7-9 and TRBJ1-5; TCRdb reports TRBD1, a call that lacks DNA to check it against. There are 13 residues in the CDR3. CDR1 is SEHNR, CDR2 FQNEAQ, per germline (reference sequence).

V usage is TRBV5-1 and J usage is TRBJ2-3; TCRdb's assignment of TRBD1 cannot be checked, as there is no DNA. The CDR3 length is 17 residues. CDR1 and CDR2 from the germline V gene are SGHRS and YFSETQ. The CDR3 region is CASSRYPDRPETDTQYF.

This chain links TRBV15 with TRBJ2-7. The CDR3 is 13 residues long. The V gene's germline CDR1 is LNHNV and CDR2 YYDKDF (reference sequence). The CDR3: CATSEAISYEQYF.

The chain combines TRBV7-2 with TRBJ2-3. CDR1 is SGHTA and CDR2 is FQGNSA in the germline V gene. This CDR3 has 15 residues. The CDR3 loop is CASSLVISSTDTQYF.

This rearrangement joins TRBV11-2 to TRBJ2-1. CDR3 size: 13 residues. Germline loops: CDR1 SGHAT, CDR2 FQNNGV. The CDR3 sequence is CASSLDRHNEQFF.

The chain recombines TRBV6-1 with TRBJ1-1. This CDR3 region has 14 residues. The germline V gene encodes CDR1 MNHNS and CDR2 SASEGT. CDR3 sequence: CASSVTILNTEAFF.

The rearrangement uses TRBV7-2 and TRBJ2-1; the TRBD2 assignment by TCRdb is unverifiable without DNA. The CDR3 covers 16 residues. Germline CDR1 reads SGHTA; CDR2 reads FQGNSA. CDR3 region: CASSLVLGLPYNEQFF.

The gene calls are TRBV7-3 and TRBJ2-3; as DNA is missing, the TRBD2 call by TCRdb cannot be tested. Germline CDR1 SGHTA, CDR2 FQGTGA. This CDR3 contains 20 residues. The CDR3 protein is CASSLTSAGPIDTLTDTQYF.

The chain carries TRBV27 and TRBJ1-4. The CDR3 loop spans 15 amino acids. The germline gives CDR1 MNHEY, CDR2 SMNVEV (reference sequence). The CDR3 is CASQGLTDPNEKLFF.

The gene calls are TRBV7-8 and TRBJ2-3; TCRdb's D call, TRBD2, is unchecked because there is no DNA. The CDR3 has 15 amino acids. The germline CDR1 and CDR2 sequences are SGHVS and FQNEAQ. The CDR3 here is CASAPVASLIDTQYF.

The chain employs TRBV4-3 and TRBJ1-5; TCRdb names TRBD1, which stays unverified in the absence of DNA. The CDR3 is made up of 15 amino acids. CDR1 is LGHNA, CDR2 YSLEER, per germline. CDR3 loop: CASSQDGKGYQPQHF.

This chain joins TRBV7-3 and TRBJ2-5; no DNA is available, so the TRBD1 call from TCRdb remains unchecked. The CDR3 contains 15 residues. Germline V CDR1 and CDR2: SGHTA, FQGTGA. CDR3 protein: CASSLTGADMWAQYF.

This sequence joins TRBV20-1 and TRBJ2-5; TCRdb's assignment of TRBD1 cannot be checked, as there is no DNA. The CDR3 has 13 residues. The V gene's germline CDR1 is DFQATT and CDR2 SNEGSKA (reference sequence). This CDR3 is CSARDPQLETQYF.

This chain uses TRBV20-1 with TRBJ1-3. The CDR3 is made up of 16 amino acids. Germline assignment: CDR1 DFQATT and CDR2 SNEGSKA (reference sequence). The CDR3 loop reads CSAGSLAGHSGNTIYF.

The rearrangement uses TRBV18 and TRBJ1-2. The CDR3 extends over 15 amino acids. The germline V gene has CDR1 KGHSH and CDR2 LQKENI. The CDR3 loop is CASSPPGERYYGYTF.

This chain uses TRBV15 with TRBJ2-1; checking the TCRdb D call of TRBD1 is not possible without DNA. Per germline, CDR1 LNHNV and CDR2 YYDKDF (reference sequence). The CDR3 covers 19 residues. CDR3 residues: CATSRDYAAGQGSYNEQFF.

This chain joins TRBV15 and TRBJ1-1; TCRdb indicates TRBD1, and absent DNA this call remains unverified. Germline values: CDR1 LNHNV, CDR2 YYDKDF (reference sequence). This CDR3 has 15 amino acids. The CDR3 is CATRLYGQGNTEAFF.

CDR3 sequence reads: CASSYETGVQETQYF. The chain combines TRBV5-1 with TRBJ2-5. In germline, CDR1 is SGHRS, CDR2 YFSETQ. The CDR3 sequence is 15 residues long.

The V call is TRBV28, the J call TRBJ2-7; TCRdb picks TRBD1, but there is no DNA to check that call. Germline CDR1 is MDHEN and CDR2 is SYDVKM. The length of the CDR3 is 13 residues. The CDR3 protein is CASSFRGRYEQYF.